This TCR beta chain was profiled in a study of PD-L1 blockade in urothelial cancer. Study overall: Administration of atezolizumab to patients began in the mid-2010s, at 1,200 mg intravenously every 3 weeks. Bladder-origin urothelial cancer in males described most of the roughly 30 patients. The number of prior chemotherapy regimens per patient was 0 to 3.

The germline CDR1 and CDR2 sequences are SEHNR and FQNEAQ (reference sequence). The CDR3 is 15 residues long. Trimming cost V 7 bases and J 2 bases; bases outside gene matches: 8. Time point given: peripheral blood 6 weeks after treatment start. Turning to this clone: The target antigen is unknown.

Study-wide points: Below-median pretreatment blood TCR clonality predicted better survival.

Data came from immunoSEQ multiplex PCR; TCRdb stores just in-frame clones and leaves some out. The sample lists around 62,000 clones, roughly 90% seen once, with about 10% in the top ten. This TCR came from a man in his fifties or sixties with urothelial cancer. The sequences come from PBMCs, collected around atezolizumab (anti-PD-L1) treatment. The chain combines TRBV7-9 with TRBJ2-7, with 10 bases that match TRBD2. CDR3 residues: CASTFGGLATYEQYF. The CDR3 region has the DNA TGTGCCAGCACCTTTGGGGGACTAGCGACCTACGAGCAGTACTTC.